The sequence of this T cell receptor beta chain was determined in a study of cytomegalovirus exposure and HLA in healthy donors. About this clone: No antigen is known for it.

The CDR3 has 18 residues. Germline V lookup: CDR1 SGHTA, CDR2 FQGNSA. Between the trimmed V and J ends, which lost 5 bases and 2 bases, there was a span of 23 bases. PCR involved 60 Vbeta and 13 Jbeta primers. Profiling relied on immunoSEQ multiplex PCR, and the TCRdb table lists in-frame clones only, not all of them. The sample has more than 20,000 clones; about four fifths are singletons. Study-wide findings and caveats: Equally common other TCR beta chains were less clonally expanded than HLA-associated ones, a later analysis found. Several of the most significant clusters were apparently associated with common viral pathogens in a later analysis. Some V segments, TRBV6-2 and TRBV6-3 among them, were indistinguishable and were therefore excluded.

The sample comprised PBMCs. J is TRBJ2-3 and V is TRBV7-2; a weak D match, TRBD2 (7 bases). This TCR was recovered from a male donor in good health and CMV-seronegative. The CDR3 protein is CASSALYGGLPATDTQYF. For the CDR3, the DNA is TGTGCCAGCAGCGCACTCTACGGGGGGCTACCAGCCACAGATACGCAGTATTTT.